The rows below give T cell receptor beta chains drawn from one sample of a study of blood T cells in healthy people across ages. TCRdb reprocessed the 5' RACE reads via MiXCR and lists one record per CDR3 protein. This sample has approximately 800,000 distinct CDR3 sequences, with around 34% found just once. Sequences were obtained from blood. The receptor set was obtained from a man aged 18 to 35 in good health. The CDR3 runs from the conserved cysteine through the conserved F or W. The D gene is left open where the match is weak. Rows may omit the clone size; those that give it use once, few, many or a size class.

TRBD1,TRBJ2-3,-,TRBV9,CASSVGGQGTDTQYF,TGTGCCAGCAGCGTAGGCGGACAGGGCACAGATACGCAGTATTTT
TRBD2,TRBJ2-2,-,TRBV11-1,CASSSGLAGANTGELFF,TGTGCCAGCAGCTCGGGACTAGCGGGGGCCAACACCGGGGAGCTGTTTTTT
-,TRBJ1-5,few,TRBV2,CASSFTTQGNQPQHF,TGTGCCAGCAGTTTCACAACCCAAGGCAATCAGCCCCAGCATTTT
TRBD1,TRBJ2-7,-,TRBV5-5,CANSFGDRAFYEQYF,TGTGCCAACAGCTTCGGGGACAGAGCTTTCTACGAGCAGTACTTC
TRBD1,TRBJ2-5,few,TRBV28,CASSDDRDQETQYF,TGTGCCAGCAGTGACGACAGGGACCAAGAGACCCAGTACTTC
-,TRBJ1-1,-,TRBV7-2,CASSLQTVGTEAFF,TGTGCCAGCAGCTTACAGACGGTGGGAACTGAAGCTTTCTTT
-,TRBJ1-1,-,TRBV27,CASLPVPKGQRDTEAFF,TGTGCCAGCTTACCGGTCCCGAAAGGACAGAGGGACACTGAAGCTTTCTTT
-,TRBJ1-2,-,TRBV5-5,CASSFSGQPNYGYTF,TGTGCCAGCAGCTTTTCCGGACAGCCTAACTATGGCTACACCTTC
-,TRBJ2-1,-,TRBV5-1,CASSLETMNEQFF,TGCGCCAGCAGCTTGGAGACAATGAATGAACAGTTCTTC
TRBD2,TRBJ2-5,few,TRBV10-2,CASGTGLLQETQYF,TGCGCCAGCGGGACGGGACTACTCCAAGAGACCCAGTACTTC
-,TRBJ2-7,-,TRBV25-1,CASGSAGHEQYF,TGTGCCAGCGGGTCAGCGGGCCACGAGCAGTACTTC
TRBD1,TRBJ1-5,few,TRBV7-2,CASSLVGVTATGDNQPQHF,TGTGCCAGCAGCTTAGTGGGGGTCACAGCCACAGGGGACAATCAGCCCCAGCATTTT
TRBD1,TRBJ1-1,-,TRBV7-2,CASTHQGENTEAFF,TGTGCCAGCACCCACCAGGGGGAGAACACTGAAGCTTTCTTT
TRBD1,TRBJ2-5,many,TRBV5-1,CASSGTGYQETQYF,TGCGCCAGCAGCGGGACAGGATACCAAGAGACCCAGTACTTC
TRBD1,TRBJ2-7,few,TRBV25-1,CASSESDRGHEQYF,TGTGCCAGCAGTGAATCCGACAGGGGGCACGAGCAGTACTTC
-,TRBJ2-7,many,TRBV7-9,CASSYAKDSSYEQYF,TGTGCCAGCAGTTATGCGAAAGACTCATCCTACGAGCAGTACTTC
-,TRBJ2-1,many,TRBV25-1,CASSDTGWGGSANEQFF,TGTGCCAGCAGTGACACAGGGTGGGGAGGTAGTGCCAATGAGCAGTTCTTC
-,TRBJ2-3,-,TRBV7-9,CASREGAYLTGTQYF,TGTGCCAGCAGGGAGGGGGCCTATCTCACAGGTACGCAGTATTTT
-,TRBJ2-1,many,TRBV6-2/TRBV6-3,CASTTWAGDGNEQFF,TGTGCCAGCACCACGTGGGCAGGGGACGGCAATGAGCAGTTCTTC
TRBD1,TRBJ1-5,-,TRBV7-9,CASSDTGTGADQPQHF,TGTGCCAGCAGCGACACCGGGACAGGGGCTGATCAGCCCCAGCATTTT
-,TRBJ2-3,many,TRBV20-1,CSAIKRAWVDTQYF,TGCAGTGCCATTAAGCGGGCTTGGGTAGATACGCAGTATTTT
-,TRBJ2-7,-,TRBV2,CASSDGGPLYEQYF,TGTGCCAGCAGTGATGGAGGGCCCCTCTACGAGCAGTACTTC
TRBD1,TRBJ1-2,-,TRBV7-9,CASSSTGTGDNYGYTF,TGTGCCAGCAGCTCTACAGGGACAGGGGATAACTATGGCTACACCTTC
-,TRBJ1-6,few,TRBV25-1,CASSEYRPGNSPLHF,TGTGCCAGCAGTGAATACAGGCCAGGAAATTCACCCCTCCACTTT
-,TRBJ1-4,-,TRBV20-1,CSARDSDRIFLTNEKLFF,TGCAGTGCTAGAGATAGCGACAGGATTTTCTTAACTAATGAAAAACTGTTTTTT
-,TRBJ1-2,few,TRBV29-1,CSVAPRQSYGYTF,TGCAGCGTTGCCCCTCGACAGAGCTATGGCTACACCTTC
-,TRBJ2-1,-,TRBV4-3,CASSRTTGNKQFF,TGCGCCAGCAGCCGTACCACGGGTAATAAGCAGTTCTTC
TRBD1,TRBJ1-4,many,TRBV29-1,CSVTGGPGQLIEKLFF,TGCAGCGTGACCGGAGGTCCGGGACAGCTAATTGAAAAACTGTTTTTT
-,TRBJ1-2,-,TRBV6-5,CASRTRGNRGYGYTF,TGTGCCAGCAGGACTCGAGGGAATCGGGGCTATGGCTACACCTTC
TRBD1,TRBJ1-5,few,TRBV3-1,CASSQGAGGHQPQHF,TGTGCCAGCAGCCAAGGCGCAGGGGGCCATCAGCCCCAGCATTTT
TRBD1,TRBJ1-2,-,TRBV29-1,CSAGQGGDYGYTF,TGCAGCGCAGGACAGGGGGGGGACTATGGCTACACCTTC
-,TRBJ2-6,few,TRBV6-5,CASTKAAETGANVLTF,TGTGCCAGCACCAAAGCAGCCGAGACTGGGGCCAACGTCCTGACTTTC
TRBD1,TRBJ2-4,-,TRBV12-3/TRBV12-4,CASKTGKNIQYF,TGTGCCAGCAAGACAGGGAAAAACATTCAGTACTTC
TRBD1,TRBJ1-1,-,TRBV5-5,CASQWGQGGPNTEAFF,TGTGCCAGCCAATGGGGACAGGGGGGTCCGAACACTGAAGCTTTCTTT
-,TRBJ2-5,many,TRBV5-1,CASSLVTGWQETQYF,TGCGCCAGCAGCCTGGTTACAGGCTGGCAAGAGACCCAGTACTTC
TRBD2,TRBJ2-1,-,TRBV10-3,CAVLTSLDEQFF,TGTGCCGTCCTGACTAGCCTGGATGAGCAGTTCTTC
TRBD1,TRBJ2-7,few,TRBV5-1,CASSQTQGAPHEQYF,TGCGCCAGCAGCCAAACACAGGGGGCCCCACATGAGCAGTACTTC
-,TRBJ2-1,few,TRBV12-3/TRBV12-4,CASSLEARWRGVYNEQFF,TGTGCCAGCAGTTTAGAGGCTCGGTGGCGAGGGGTTTACAATGAGCAGTTCTTC
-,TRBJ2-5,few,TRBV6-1,CASSESWGSETQYF,TGTGCCAGCAGTGAATCGTGGGGTTCTGAGACCCAGTACTTC
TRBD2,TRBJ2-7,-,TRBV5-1,CASGRGGGLSTLLNEQYF,TGCGCCAGCGGGCGGGGCGGGGGACTTTCTACTCTCCTCAATGAGCAGTACTTC
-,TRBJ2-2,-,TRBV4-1,CASSQASTNTGELFF,TGCGCCAGCAGCCAAGCTTCCACGAACACCGGGGAGCTGTTTTTT
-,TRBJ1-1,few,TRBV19,CASSIGVMNTEAFF,TGTGCCAGTAGTATAGGGGTCATGAACACTGAAGCTTTCTTT
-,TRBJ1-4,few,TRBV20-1,CSARLTGVEKLFF,TGCAGTGCTAGACTTACTGGGGTCGAAAAACTGTTTTTT
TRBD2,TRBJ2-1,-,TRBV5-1,CASSISGGPYNEQFF,TGCGCCAGCAGCATAAGCGGGGGGCCCTACAATGAGCAGTTCTTC
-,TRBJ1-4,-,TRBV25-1,CASSEYGKTTNEKLFF,TGTGCCAGCAGTGAATATGGGAAAACAACTAATGAAAAACTGTTTTTT
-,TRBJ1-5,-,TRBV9,CASSVDSRQPQHF,TGTGCCAGCAGCGTAGATTCGCGTCAGCCCCAGCATTTT
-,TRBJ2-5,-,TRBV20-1,CSARVVEETQYF,TGCAGTGCTAGAGTTGTTGAAGAGACCCAGTACTTC
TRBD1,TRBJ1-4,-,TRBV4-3,CASSRQGTGASDEKLFF,TGCGCCAGCAGCCGCCAGGGGACAGGGGCGTCAGATGAAAAACTGTTTTTT
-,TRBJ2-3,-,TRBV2,CASSELADTDTQYF,TGTGCCAGCAGTGAATTAGCTGATACAGATACGCAGTATTTT
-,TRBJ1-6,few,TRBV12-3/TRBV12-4,CASSGRYNSPLHF,TGTGCCAGCAGTGGACGGTATAATTCACCCCTCCACTTT
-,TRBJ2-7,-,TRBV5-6,CVSSLRGRAHEQYF,TGTGTCAGCAGCTTAAGGGGCAGGGCCCACGAGCAGTACTTC